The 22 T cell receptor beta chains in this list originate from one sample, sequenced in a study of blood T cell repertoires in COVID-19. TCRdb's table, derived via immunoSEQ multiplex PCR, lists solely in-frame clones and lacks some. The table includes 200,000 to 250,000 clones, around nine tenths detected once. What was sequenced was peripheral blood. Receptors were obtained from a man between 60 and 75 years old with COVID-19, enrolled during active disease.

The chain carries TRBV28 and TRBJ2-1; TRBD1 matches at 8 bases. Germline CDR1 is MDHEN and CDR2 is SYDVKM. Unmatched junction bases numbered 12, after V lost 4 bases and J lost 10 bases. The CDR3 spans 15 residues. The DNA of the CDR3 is TGTGCCAGCAGTTCCCCAGCAGGGGGCACGCACGAGCAGTTCTTC. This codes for CASSSPAGGTHEQFF.

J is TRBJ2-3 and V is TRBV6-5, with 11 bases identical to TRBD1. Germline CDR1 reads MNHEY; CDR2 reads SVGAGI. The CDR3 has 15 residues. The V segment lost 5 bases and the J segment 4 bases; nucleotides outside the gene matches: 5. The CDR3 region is CASSTRDRGADTQYF. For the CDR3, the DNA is TGTGCCAGCAGTACCCGGGACAGGGGGGCAGATACGCAGTATTTT.

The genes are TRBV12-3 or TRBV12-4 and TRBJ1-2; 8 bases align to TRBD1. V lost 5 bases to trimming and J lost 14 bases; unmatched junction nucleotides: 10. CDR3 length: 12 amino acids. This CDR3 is CASSQNGRDRTF. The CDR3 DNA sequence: TGTGCCAGCAGTCAGAACGGTAGGGACAGGACCTTC.

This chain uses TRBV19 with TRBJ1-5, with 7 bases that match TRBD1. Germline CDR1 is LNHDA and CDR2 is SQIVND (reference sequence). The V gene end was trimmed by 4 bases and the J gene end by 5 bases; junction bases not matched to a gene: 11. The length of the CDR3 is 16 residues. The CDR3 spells CASSKSVSTGHQPQHF. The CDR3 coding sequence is TGTGCCAGTAGTAAGTCGGTTTCGACAGGGCATCAGCCCCAGCATTTT.

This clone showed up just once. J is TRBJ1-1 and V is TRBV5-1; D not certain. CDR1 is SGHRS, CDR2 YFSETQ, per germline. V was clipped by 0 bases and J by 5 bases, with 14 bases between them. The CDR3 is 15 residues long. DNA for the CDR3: TGCGCCAGCAGCTTGGGGGAGACCTACAGAACTGAAGCTTTCTTT. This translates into CASSLGETYRTEAFF.

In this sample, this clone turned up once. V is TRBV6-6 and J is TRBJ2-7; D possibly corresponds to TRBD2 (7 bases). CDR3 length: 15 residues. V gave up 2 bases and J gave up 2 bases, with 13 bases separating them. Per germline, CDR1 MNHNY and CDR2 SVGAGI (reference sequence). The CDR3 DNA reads TGTGCCAGCAGTTACGGCGGGGGCGCAACCTACGAGCAGTACTTC. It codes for CASSYGGGATYEQYF.

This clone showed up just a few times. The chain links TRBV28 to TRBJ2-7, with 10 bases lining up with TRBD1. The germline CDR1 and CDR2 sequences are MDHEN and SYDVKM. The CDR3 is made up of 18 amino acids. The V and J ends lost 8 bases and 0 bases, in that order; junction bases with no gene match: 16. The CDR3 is CASPPSGQGFTSSYEQYF. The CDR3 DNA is TGTGCCAGCCCTCCCTCGGGACAGGGGTTCACCAGCTCCTACGAGCAGTACTTC. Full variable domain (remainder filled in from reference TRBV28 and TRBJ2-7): DVKVTQSSRYLVKRTGEKVFLECVQDMDHENMFWYRQDPGLGLRLIYFSYDVKMKEKGDIPEGYSVSREKKERFSLILESASTNQTSMYLCASPPSGQGFTSSYEQYFGPGTRLTVT.

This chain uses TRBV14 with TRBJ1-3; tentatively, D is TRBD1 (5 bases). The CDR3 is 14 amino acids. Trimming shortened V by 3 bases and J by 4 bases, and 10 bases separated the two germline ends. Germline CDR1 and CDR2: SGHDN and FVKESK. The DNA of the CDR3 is TGTGCCAGCAGCCATCAAGGGGCCGGAAACACCATATATTTT. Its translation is CASSHQGAGNTIYF.

CDR3 protein: CASSWATDYNSPLHF. The DNA of the CDR3 is TGTGCCAGCAGCTGGGCGACAGATTATAATTCACCCCTCCACTTT. This rearrangement joins TRBV5-6 to TRBJ1-6; tentative D call: TRBD1 (5 bases). Trimming took 3 bases from V and 4 from J, leaving 11 bases between them. Germline V CDR1 and CDR2: SGHDT, YYEEEE. The CDR3 runs 15 residues.

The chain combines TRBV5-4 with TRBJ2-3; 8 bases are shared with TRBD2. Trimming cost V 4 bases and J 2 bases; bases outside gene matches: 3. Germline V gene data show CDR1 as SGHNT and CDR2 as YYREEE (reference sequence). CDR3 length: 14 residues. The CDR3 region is CASSRGGYTDTQYF. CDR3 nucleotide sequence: TGTGCCAGCAGCCGCGGGGGGTACACAGATACGCAGTATTTT.

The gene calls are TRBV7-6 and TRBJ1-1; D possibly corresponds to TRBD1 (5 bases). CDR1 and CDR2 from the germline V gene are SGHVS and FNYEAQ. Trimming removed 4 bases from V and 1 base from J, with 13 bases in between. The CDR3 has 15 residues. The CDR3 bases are TGTGCCAGCAGCTGGAGGAGGGGCGAGAACACTGAAGCTTTCTTT. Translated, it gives CASSWRRGENTEAFF.

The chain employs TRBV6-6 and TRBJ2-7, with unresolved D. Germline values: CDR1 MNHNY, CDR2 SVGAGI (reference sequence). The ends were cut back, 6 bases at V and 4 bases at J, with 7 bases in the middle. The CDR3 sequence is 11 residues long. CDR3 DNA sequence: TGTGCCAGCAGGTATAGTTACGAGCAGTACTTC. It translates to CASRYSYEQYF.

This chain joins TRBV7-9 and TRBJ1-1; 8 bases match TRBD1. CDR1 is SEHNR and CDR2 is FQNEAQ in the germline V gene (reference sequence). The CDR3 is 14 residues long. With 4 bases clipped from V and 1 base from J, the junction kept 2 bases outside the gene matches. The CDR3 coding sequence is TGTGCCAGCAGCTCAGGGGGCTGGAACACTGAAGCTTTCTTT. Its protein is CASSSGGWNTEAFF.

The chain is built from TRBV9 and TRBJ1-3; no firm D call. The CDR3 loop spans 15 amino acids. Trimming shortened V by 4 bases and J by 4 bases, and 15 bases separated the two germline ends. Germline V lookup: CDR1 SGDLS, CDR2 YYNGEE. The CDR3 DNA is TGTGCCAGCAGCCCCTGGTTAACGGGAGGAAACACCATATATTTT. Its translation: CASSPWLTGGNTIYF.

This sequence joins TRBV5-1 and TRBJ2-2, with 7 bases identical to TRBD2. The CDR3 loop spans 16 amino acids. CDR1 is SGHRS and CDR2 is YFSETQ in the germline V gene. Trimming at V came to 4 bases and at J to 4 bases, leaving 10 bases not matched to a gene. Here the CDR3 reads CASSRTSDGGTGELFF. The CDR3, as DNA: TGCGCCAGCAGCCGAACTAGCGATGGAGGCACCGGGGAGCTGTTTTTT.

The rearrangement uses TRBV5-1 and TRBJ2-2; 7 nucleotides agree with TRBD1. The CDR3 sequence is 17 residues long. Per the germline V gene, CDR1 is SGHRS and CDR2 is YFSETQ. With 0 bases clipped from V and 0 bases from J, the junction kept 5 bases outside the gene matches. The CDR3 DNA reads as TGCGCCAGCAGCTTGGCGCCCGGGACAGCGAACACCGGGGAGCTGTTTTTT. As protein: CASSLAPGTANTGELFF.

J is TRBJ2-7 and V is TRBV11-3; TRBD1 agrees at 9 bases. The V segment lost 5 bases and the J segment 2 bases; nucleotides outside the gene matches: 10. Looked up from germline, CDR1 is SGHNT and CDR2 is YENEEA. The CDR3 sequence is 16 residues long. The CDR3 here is CASSPGGGTGTYEQYF. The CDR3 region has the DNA TGTGCCAGCAGCCCCGGGGGAGGGACAGGGACCTACGAGCAGTACTTC.

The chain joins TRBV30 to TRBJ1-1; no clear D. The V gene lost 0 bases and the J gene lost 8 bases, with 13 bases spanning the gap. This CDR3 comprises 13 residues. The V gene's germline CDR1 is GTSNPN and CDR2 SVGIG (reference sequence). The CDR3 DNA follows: TGTGCCTGGAGTGTACAGCTAGGAGGGGAAGCTTTCTTT. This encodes CAWSVQLGGEAFF. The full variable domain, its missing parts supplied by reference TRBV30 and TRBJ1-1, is SQTIHQWPATLVQPVGSPLSLECTVEGTSNPNLYWYRQAAGRGLQLLFYSVGIGQISSEVPQNLSASRPQDRQFILSSKKLLLSDSGFYLCAWSVQLGGEAFFGQGTRLTVV.

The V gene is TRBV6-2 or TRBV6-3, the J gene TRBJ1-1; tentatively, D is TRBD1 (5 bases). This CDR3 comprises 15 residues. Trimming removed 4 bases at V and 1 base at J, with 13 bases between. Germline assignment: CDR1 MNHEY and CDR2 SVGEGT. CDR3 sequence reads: CASSSPSRANTEAFF. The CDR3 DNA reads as TGTGCCAGCAGTTCCCCCAGCAGGGCGAACACTGAAGCTTTCTTT.

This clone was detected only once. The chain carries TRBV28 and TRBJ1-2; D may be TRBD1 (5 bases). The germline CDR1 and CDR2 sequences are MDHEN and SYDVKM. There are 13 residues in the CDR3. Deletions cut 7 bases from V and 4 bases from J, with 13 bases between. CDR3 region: CASTPGGSYGYTF. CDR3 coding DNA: TGTGCCAGCACTCCGGGGGGGTCCTATGGCTACACCTTC.

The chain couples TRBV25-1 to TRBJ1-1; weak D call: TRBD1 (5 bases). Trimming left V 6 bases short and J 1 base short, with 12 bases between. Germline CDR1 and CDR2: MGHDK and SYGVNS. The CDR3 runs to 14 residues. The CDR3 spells CASRGGLTNTEAFF. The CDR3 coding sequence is TGTGCCAGCAGGGGGGGACTGACGAACACTGAAGCTTTCTTT.

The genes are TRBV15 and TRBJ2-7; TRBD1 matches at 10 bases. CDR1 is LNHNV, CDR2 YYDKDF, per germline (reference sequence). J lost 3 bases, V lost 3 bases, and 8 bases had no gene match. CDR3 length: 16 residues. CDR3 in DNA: TGTGCCACCAGCAGGGAGATCGGGACAGGGGTCTACGAGCAGTACTTC. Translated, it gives CATSREIGTGVYEQYF.